This TCR beta chain is from a study of beta chain features in type 1 diabetes. This clone was detected ten times or more. The antigen remains unidentified. J gave up 9 bases and V 5 bases, and 7 bases lay outside the gene matches. CDR3 size: 12 residues. CDR1 and CDR2 (germline): MDHEN, SYDVKM. TCRB transcripts that were expressed got sequenced, as all of the isolated RNA had been reverse transcribed. Here immunoSEQ multiplex PCR was the method, and the copy in TCRdb shows in-frame clones only, minus some. In the table there are more than 300,000 clones, approximately 9.7% of which are singletons. Findings of the study overall: Within patients, naive, central memory and Treg TCRB repertoires seemed more similar than within healthy donors. The study found moderately but significantly shorter TCRB CDR3s in all four CD4+ subsets of Type 1 diabetes patients. An over-representation of cells with high TCR expression could result from cDNA sequencing.

CD45RO/CCR7/CD25/CD127/CD95/CD27 staining was used to isolate CD4+ naive, central memory, regulatory and stem cell-like memory cells by sorting. Sorted populations all exceeded 98% purity. V usage is TRBV28 and J usage is TRBJ2-7; TRBD2 matches at 7 bases. The TCR was taken from a young man with type 1 diabetes. Sequencing input: central memory CD4+ T cells from blood. The CDR3 DNA reads as TGTGCCAGCAGTACACGACTAGCCGGGCAGTACTTC. Translating gives CASSTRLAGQYF.